This T cell receptor (beta chain) is from a study of cytomegalovirus exposure and HLA in healthy donors. Germline loops: CDR1 SEHNR, CDR2 FQNEAQ (reference sequence). Trimming took off 5 bases at V and 5 bases at J, with 8 bases between the two ends. The CDR3 loop spans 12 amino acids. PCR used 60 Vbeta primers and 13 Jbeta primers. The protocol was immunoSEQ multiplex PCR, while the TCRdb copy is restricted to in-frame clones and leaves out a portion. The table shows roughly 120,000 clones, with around 70% occurring only once. This clone appeared a single time. This chain links TRBV7-9 with TRBJ2-3; TRBD1 might be the D (5 bases). The sequence derives from a woman in her forties in good health and CMV-seropositive. Source material: PBMCs. The chain's CDR3 is CASSPTGDTQYF. For the CDR3, the DNA is TGTGCCAGCAGCCCAACAGGAGATACGCAGTATTTT.